This TCR beta chain was retrieved from a study of T-cell memory formation after mild COVID-19. TCRdb ran MiXCR on the 5' RACE reads and lists one entry per CDR3 protein. Of about half a million distinct CDR3 sequences in the sample, about 20% were seen once. Germline assignment: CDR1 SGHRS and CDR2 YFSETQ. Between the trimmed V and J ends, which lost 1 base and 0 bases, there was a span of 6 bases. CDR3 length: 14 amino acids. At least ten counts were recorded for this clonotype. The sequenced sample consisted of PBMCs or a T cell subset sorted from them (not recorded which). V is TRBV5-1 and J is TRBJ2-3, with D unresolved. The clonotype originates from an adult woman who had mild COVID-19 (a few samples of this study predate the infection). Cell type and time point are not known. The CDR3 DNA reads TGCGCCAGCAGCTTGACCCGAAGCACAGATACGCAGTATTTT. Translated, it gives CASSLTRSTDTQYF.